This TCR beta chain was captured by sequencing in a study of cytotoxic CD8 clonotypes in ibrutinib-treated CLL. Assay: immunoSEQ multiplex PCR; the TCRdb copy retains only in-frame clones and omits some. The sample holds around 97,000 clones, around 80% seen once. The receptor's source is a human donor with chronic lymphocytic leukemia. The sequencing used PBMCs, collected after 12 months of ibrutinib treatment.

In DNA form, the CDR3 reads TGTGCCAGCAGAGCGGGGACCGACTCCTACGAGCAGTACTTC. Translated, it gives CASRAGTDSYEQYF. V usage is TRBV14 and J usage is TRBJ2-7; 7 nucleotides agree with TRBD2. CDR3 length equals 14 residues. Trimming removed 6 bases from V and 0 bases from J; junction bases left unmatched: 5. CDR1 and CDR2 from the germline V gene are SGHDN and FVKESK.